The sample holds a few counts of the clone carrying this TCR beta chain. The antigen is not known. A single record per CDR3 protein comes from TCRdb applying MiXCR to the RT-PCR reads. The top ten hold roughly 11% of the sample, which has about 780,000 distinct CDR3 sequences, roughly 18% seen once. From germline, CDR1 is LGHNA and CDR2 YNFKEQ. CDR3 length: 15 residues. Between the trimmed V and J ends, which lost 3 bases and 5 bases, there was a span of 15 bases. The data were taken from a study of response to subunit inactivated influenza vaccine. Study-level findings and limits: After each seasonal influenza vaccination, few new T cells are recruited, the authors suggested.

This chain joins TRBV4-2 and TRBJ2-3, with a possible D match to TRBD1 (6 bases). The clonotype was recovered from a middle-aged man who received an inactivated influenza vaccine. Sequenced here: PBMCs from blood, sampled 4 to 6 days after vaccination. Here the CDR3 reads CASSQATGLIDTQYF. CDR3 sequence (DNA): TGTGCCAGCAGCCAGGCTACAGGGCTCATAGATACGCAGTATTTT.